The rows below give T cell receptor beta chains drawn from one sample of a study of cytomegalovirus exposure and HLA in healthy donors. Only in-frame clones appear in the TCRdb table, and some are missing; sequencing was by immunoSEQ multiplex PCR. The top ten hold 4% of the sample, which has about 120,000 clones, about 68% seen once. The sequenced sample consisted of PBMCs. Every receptor here comes from a middle-aged man in good health and CMV-seropositive. Each CDR3 is given without its conserved first and last residue. Size values are once, few and many counts, or a class for expanded clones, and some rows have none.

clone_size | v_call | cdr3_aa
. | TRBV5-5 | ASSKGQWGNEQF
. | TRBV6-1 | ASSVEMNTEAF
. | TRBV6-1 | ASSEAARGSGNTIY
. | TRBV7-9 | ASSPGRGGSTDTQY
. | TRBV29-1 | SVADSPTGTQY
. | TRBV7-2 | ASSLAQDRLYGYT
. | TRBV29-1 | SVGGRAGQIPRAEAF
. | TRBV5-4 | ASSHRLVGGELF
. | TRBV11-1 | ASSLEGNEQY
. | TRBV7-9 | ASTGGLAATYEQY
. | TRBV6-5 | ASSYRGNQPQH
few | TRBV5-8 | ASSSGGTGDPYGYT
. | TRBV5-4 | ASSLVSGGPHNEQF
. | TRBV28 | ASITSGQATTNEKLF
. | TRBV4-2 | ASSQGGDRGNTEAF
. | TRBV6-6 | ASSYSGLGGEKLF
few | TRBV7-8 | ASSLRRLAGQETQY
. | TRBV7-3 | ASSFQENTEAF
once | TRBV7-3 | ASSSYPGSYNEQF
few | TRBV28 | ASSPGLAGGRETQY
. | TRBV7-9 | ASSSRQSSYEQY
. | TRBV6-6 | ASSRESGSKTQY
. | TRBV5-4 | ASSSGTGRFYGYT
once | TRBV5-6 | ASSFDRGRGELF
. | TRBV25-1 | ASSRETSSYEQY
. | TRBV14 | ASSQLGGSSTDTQY
. | TRBV30 | AWSVHGTGASQPQH
few | TRBV28 | ASSLSGDTYNEQF
. | TRBV7-9 | ASSPFMGQGENYGYT
few | TRBV6-5 | ASYKDRARTEAF
. | TRBV7-8 | ASSLVEGASSPLH
. | TRBV7-9 | ASSQRLADNTGELF
few | TRBV11-1 | ASSLGTSGSFDNEQF
. | TRBV18 | ASSIHRGGNTEAF
. | TRBV25-1 | ASSDGSGGSYNEQF
. | TRBV9 | ASSGSPRSNTGELF
. | TRBV6-1 | ASSEGQGTYGYT
. | TRBV27 | ASRKPGQAAGEQY
. | TRBV6-1 | ASSEPGGEQF
. | TRBV7-7 | ASSSRQGIFPGELF
. | TRBV14 | ASSQEHLVQETQY
. | TRBV19 | ASKTTGNYGYT